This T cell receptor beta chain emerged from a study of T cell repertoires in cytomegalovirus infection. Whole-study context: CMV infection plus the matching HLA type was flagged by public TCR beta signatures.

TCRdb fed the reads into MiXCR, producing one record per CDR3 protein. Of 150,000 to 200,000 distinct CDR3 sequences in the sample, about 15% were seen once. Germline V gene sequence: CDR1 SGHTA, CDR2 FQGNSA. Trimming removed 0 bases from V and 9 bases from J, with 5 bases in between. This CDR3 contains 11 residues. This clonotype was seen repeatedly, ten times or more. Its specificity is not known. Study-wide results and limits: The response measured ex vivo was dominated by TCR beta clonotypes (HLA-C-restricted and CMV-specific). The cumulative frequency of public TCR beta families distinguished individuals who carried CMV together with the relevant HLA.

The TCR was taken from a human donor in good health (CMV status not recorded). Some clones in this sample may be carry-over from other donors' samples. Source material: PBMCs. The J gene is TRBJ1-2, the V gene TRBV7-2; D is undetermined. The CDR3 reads CASSLAYSYTF. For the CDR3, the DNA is TGTGCCAGCAGCTTAGCGTACAGCTACACCTTC.